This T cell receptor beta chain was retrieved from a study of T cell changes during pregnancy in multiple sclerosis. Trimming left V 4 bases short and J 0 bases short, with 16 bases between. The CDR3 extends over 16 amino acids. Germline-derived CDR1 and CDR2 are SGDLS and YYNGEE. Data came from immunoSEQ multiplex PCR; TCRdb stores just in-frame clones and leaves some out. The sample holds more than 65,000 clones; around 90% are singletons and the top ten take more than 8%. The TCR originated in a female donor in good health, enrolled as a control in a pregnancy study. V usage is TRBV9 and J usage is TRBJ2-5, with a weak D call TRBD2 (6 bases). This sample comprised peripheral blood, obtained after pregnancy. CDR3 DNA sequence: TGTGCCAGCAGCACCCGCCGCGGGGTCCACCAAGAGACCCAGTACTTC. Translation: CASSTRRGVHQETQYF.